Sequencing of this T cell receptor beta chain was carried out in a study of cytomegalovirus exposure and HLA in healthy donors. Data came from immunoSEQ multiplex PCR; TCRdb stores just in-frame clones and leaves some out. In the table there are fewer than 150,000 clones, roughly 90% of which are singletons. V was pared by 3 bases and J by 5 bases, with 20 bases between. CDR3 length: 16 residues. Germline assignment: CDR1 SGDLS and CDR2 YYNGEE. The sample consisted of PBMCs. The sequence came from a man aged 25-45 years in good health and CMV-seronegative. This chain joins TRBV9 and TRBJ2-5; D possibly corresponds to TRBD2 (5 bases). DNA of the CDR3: TGTGCCAGCAGCGCCCCGGGCCTTTCGTCGGGGGAGACCCAGTACTTC. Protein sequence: CASSAPGLSSGETQYF. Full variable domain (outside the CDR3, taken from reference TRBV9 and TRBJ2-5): DSGVTQTPKHLITATGQRVTLRCSPRSGDLSVYWYQQSLDQGLQFLIQYYNGEERAKGNILERFSAQQFPDLHSELNLSSLELGDSALYFCASSAPGLSSGETQYFGPGTRLLVL.